This TCR beta chain originates from a study of neurological immune-mediated disorders. Points from the study as a whole: Private repertoires in all groups were suggested by the absence of shared CDR3 amino acid sequences among expanded clones across subjects.

The cDNA came from 5'RACE with 10-nucleotide random UMIs. TCRdb reprocessed the 5' RACE reads via MiXCR and lists one record per CDR3 protein. The sample yields fewer than 20,000 distinct CDR3 sequences, roughly 10% seen once. J gave up 3 bases and V 0 bases, and 7 bases lay outside the gene matches. The CDR3 covers 16 residues. Germline V CDR1 and CDR2: LGHNA, YSLEER. In its sample, this clonotype was seen many times. What it binds is not known. CD4+ or CD8+ T cells, about 960,000 per library, were used for sorted libraries. The chain joins TRBV4-3 to TRBJ2-7; 8 bases are shared with TRBD2. Sample: CD8+ T cells from blood. This clonotype was obtained from a man aged 50 to 59 in good health. CDR3 bases: TGCGCCAGCAGCCAAGATGGAGCGGGAGCCCTCTACGAGCAGTACTTC. Translating gives CASSQDGAGALYEQYF.